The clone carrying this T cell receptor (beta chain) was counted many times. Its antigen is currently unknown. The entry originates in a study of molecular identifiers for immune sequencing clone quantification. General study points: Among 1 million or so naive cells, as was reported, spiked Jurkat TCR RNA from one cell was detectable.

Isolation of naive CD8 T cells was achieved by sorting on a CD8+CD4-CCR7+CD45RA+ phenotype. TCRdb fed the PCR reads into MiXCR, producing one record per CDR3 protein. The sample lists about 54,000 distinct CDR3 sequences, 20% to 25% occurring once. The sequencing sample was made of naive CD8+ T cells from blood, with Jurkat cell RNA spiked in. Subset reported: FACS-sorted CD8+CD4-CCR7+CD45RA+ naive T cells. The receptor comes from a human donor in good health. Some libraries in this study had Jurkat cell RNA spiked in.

This CDR3 is CASSQGVSISAEAFF. For the CDR3, the DNA is TGCGCCAGCAGCCAGGGGGTCTCCATTAGCGCTGAAGCTTTCTTT. The chain links TRBV4-1 to TRBJ1-1, with D maybe TRBD1 (5 bases). The CDR3 is 15 residues long. Germline CDR1 MGHRA, CDR2 YSYEKL. V was clipped by 3 bases and J by 6 bases, with 17 bases between them.